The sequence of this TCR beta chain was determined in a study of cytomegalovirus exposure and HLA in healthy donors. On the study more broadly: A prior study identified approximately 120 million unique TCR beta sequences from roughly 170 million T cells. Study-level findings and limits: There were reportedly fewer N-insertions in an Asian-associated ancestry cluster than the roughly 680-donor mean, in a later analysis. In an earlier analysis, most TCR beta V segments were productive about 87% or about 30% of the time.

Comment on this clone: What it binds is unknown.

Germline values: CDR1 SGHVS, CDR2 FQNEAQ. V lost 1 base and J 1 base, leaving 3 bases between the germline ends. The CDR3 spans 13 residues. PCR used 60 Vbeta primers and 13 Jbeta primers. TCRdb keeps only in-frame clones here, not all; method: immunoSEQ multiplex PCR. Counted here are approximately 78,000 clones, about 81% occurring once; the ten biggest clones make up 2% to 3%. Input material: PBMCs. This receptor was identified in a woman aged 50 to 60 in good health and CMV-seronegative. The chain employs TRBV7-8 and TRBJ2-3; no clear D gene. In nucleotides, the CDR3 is TGTGCCAGCAGCTTAGTAGGCACAGATACGCAGTATTTT. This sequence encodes CASSLVGTDTQYF.